Listed here is a single T cell receptor (beta chain). The data belong to a study of T cell changes during pregnancy in multiple sclerosis. Produced via immunoSEQ multiplex PCR; TCRdb's table is partial and in-frame only. The sample consists of over 45,000 clones, approximately 90% of them appearing once. Looked up from germline, CDR1 is SGHTA and CDR2 is FQGNSA. V gave up 5 bases and J gave up 10 bases; unmatched junction bases: 5. The CDR3 loop spans 12 amino acids. The sequencing used peripheral blood, collected in the third trimester of pregnancy. This receptor was identified in a female donor in good health, enrolled as a control in a pregnancy study. The rearrangement links TRBV7-2 to TRBJ2-1; TRBD2 aligns across 7 bases. CDR3 DNA sequence: TGTGCCAGCAGCCTCCGGACTAGAGAGCAGTTCTTC. Amino acid sequence: CASSLRTREQFF. The variable domain in full, with the rest retrieved from reference TRBV7-2 and TRBJ2-1, is GAGVSQSPSNKVTEKGKDVELRCDPISGHTALYWYRQSLGQGLEFLIYFQGNSAPDKSGLPSDRFSAERTGGSVSTLTIQRTQQEDSAVYLCASSLRTREQFFGPGTRLTVL.